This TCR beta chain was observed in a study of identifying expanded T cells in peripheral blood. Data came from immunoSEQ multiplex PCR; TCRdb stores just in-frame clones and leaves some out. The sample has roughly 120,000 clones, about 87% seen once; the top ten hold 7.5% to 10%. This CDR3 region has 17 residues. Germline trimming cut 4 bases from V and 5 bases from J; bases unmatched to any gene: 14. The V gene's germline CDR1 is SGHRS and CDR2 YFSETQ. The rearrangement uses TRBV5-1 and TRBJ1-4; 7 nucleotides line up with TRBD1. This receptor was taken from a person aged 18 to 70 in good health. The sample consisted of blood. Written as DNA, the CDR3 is TGCGCCAGCAGCGCGCCCCGCCAGATGACAGGGAATGAAAAACTGTTTTTT. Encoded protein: CASSAPRQMTGNEKLFF.